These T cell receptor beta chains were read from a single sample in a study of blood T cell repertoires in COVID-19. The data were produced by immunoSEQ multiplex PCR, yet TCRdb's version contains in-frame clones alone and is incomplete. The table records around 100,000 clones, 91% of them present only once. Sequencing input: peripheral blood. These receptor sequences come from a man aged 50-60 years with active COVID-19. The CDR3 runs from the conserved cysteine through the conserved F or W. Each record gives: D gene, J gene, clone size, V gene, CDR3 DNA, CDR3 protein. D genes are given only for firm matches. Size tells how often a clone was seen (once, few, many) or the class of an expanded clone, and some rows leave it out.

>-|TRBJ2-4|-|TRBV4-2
TGTGCCAGCAGCCAAGGGCCGCAGGGGAACATTCAGTACTTC
CASSQGPQGNIQYF
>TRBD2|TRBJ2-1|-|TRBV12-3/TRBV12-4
TGTGCCAGCAGTTCCGGACTAGCGCGTGAGCAGTTCTTC
CASSSGLAREQFF
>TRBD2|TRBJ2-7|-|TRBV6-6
TGTGCCAGCACCCGCGGGGGATCGCAGTACGAGCAGTACTTC
CASTRGGSQYEQYF
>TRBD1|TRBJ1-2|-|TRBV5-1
TGCGCCAGCAGCTGGGGGACAGGGGAATACTATGGCTACACCTTC
CASSWGTGEYYGYTF
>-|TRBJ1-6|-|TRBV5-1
TGCGCCAGCAGCTTAGTCAGGGGAGATTCACCCCTCCACTTT
CASSLVRGDSPLHF
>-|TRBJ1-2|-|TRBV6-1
TGTGCCAGCAGTGAAAACCAGTTAAACTATGGCTACACCTTC
CASSENQLNYGYTF
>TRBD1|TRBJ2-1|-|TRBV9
TGTGCCAGCAGCGTCTCAGGGGGCTCTTACAATGAGCAGTTCTTC
CASSVSGGSYNEQFF
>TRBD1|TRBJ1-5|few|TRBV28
TGTGCCAGCAGTTTGGTCGGCAGGGGGACTCAGCCCCAGCATTTT
CASSLVGRGTQPQHF
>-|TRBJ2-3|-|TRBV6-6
TGTGCCAGCAGTCGTCGTGATACGCAGTATTTT
CASSRRDTQYF
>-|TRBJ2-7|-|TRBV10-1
TGCGCCAGCAGTGAGTCCAGGGGCTCCTACGAGCAGTACTTC
CASSESRGSYEQYF
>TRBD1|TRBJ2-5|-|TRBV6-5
TGTGCCAGCAGCGGGACAGGTCACCAAGAGACCCAGTACTTC
CASSGTGHQETQYF
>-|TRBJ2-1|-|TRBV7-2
TGTGCCAGCAGCTTAACTAACCACAATGAGCAGTTCTTC
CASSLTNHNEQFF
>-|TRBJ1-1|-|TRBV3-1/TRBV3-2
TGTGCCAGCAGCCAAGCCAGGGTTTACACTGAAGCTTTCTTT
CASSQARVYTEAFF
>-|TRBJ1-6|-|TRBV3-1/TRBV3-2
TGTGCCAGCCGGGGATTGCGGTATAATTCACCCCTCCACTTT
CASRGLRYNSPLHF
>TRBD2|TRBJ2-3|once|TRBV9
TGTGCCAGCAGCGTAGCCGCGGGACTAGCGGGCGATACGCAGTATTTT
CASSVAAGLAGDTQYF
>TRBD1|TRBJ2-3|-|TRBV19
TGTGCCAGTAGTAACTCCAGGGGGTCTTATAGCACAGATACGCAGTATTTT
CASSNSRGSYSTDTQYF
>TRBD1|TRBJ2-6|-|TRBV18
TGTGCCAGCTCACCACGGGCAGGGGGAAGGGCTGGGGCCAACGTCCTGACTTTC
CASSPRAGGRAGANVLTF
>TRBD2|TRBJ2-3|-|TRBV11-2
TGTGCCAGCAGCTCGGGACTACGCACAGATACGCAGTATTTT
CASSSGLRTDTQYF
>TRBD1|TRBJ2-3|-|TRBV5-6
TGTGCCAGCAGCTTCTCTCGGGGACAGGCCCGCGTCACGCAGTATTTT
CASSFSRGQARVTQYF
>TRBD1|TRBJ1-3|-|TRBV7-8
TGTGCCAGCAGCCGGGACAGTCCCTCTGGAAACACCATATATTTT
CASSRDSPSGNTIYF
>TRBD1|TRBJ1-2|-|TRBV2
TGTGCCAGCACTCAACAGGGGGCTGACTATGGCTACACCTTC
CASTQQGADYGYTF
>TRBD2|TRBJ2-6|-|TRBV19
TGTGCCAGTAGTCTCCAACCGGGACTAGAATCTGGGGCCAACGTCCTGACTTTC
CASSLQPGLESGANVLTF
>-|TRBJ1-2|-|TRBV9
TGTGCCAGCAGCGTAGGGTCGGGACATCCGAACTATGGCTACACCTTC
CASSVGSGHPNYGYTF
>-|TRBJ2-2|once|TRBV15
TGTGCCACCAGCAGGGGGGGGCAGGGAGTTGGCGGGGAGCTGTTTTTT
CATSRGGQGVGGELFF
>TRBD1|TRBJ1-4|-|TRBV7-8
TGTGCCAGCAGCCAAAACAGGGGAGAGGGGGAAAAACTGTTTTTT
CASSQNRGEGEKLFF
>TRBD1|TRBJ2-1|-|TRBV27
TGTGCCAGCAGTTTGCTAGGACAGGGCTACAATGAGCAGTTCTTC
CASSLLGQGYNEQFF
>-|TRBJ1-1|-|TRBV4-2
TGTGCCAGCAGCCCGCAGGGTGCCACGAACACTGAAGCTTTCTTT
CASSPQGATNTEAFF
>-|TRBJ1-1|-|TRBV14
TGTGCCAGCAGCCAAGGATACAGGAACACTGAAGCTTTCTTT
CASSQGYRNTEAFF
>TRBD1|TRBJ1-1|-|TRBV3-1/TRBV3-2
TGTGCCAGCAGCCAAGAGGACAGGGTAGTCATGAACACTGAAGCTTTCTTT
CASSQEDRVVMNTEAFF
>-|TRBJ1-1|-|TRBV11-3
TGTGCCAGCAGCTTATCAGTGAACACTGAAGCTTTCTTT
CASSLSVNTEAFF
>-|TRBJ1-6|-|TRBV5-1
TGCGCCAGCAGCTTGGAGGGGAATTCACCCCTCCACTTT
CASSLEGNSPLHF
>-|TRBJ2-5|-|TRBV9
TGTGCCAGCAGCGTAGTAGGAGGGCAGGAGACCCAGTACTTC
CASSVVGGQETQYF
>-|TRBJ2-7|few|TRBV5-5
TGTGCCAGCAGCTTTGCCGTCGGCTACGAGCAGTACTTC
CASSFAVGYEQYF
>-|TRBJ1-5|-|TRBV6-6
TGTGCCAGCAGCCTCGGGGGAGACCAGCCCCAGCATTTT
CASSLGGDQPQHF
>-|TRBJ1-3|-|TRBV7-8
TGTGCCAGCAGCTTAGCTTCGCGGAGCTCTGGAAACACCATATATTTT
CASSLASRSSGNTIYF
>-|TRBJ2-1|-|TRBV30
TGTGCCTGGGCGCGAGGCTCCTACAATGAGCAGTTCTTC
CAWARGSYNEQFF
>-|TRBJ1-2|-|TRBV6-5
TGTGCCAGCAGTTCCCCCCACGGGTCGGACTATGGCTACACCTTC
CASSSPHGSDYGYTF
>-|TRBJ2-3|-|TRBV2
TGTGCCAGCAGTGAAATGCTACTAGTCACAGATACGCAGTATTTT
CASSEMLLVTDTQYF
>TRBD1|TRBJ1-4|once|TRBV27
TGTGCCAGCAGACGCCCGGGACAGGGTAATGAAAAACTGTTTTTT
CASRRPGQGNEKLFF
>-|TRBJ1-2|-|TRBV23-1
TGCGCCAGCAGTCAATCCCCGGGGATAAACTATGGCTACACCTTC
CASSQSPGINYGYTF
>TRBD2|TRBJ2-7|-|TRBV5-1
TGCGCCAGCAGCTTGGTGGCTAGCGGGGTCAGCTCCTACGAGCAGTACTTC
CASSLVASGVSSYEQYF
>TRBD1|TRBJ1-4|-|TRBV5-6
TGTGCCAGCAGCTTGGCTTGGGACAGGCCTGAAAAACTGTTTTTT
CASSLAWDRPEKLFF
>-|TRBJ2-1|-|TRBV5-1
TGCGCCAGCAGCTTGTCTAGCGTCTACTCCTACAATGAGCAGTTCTTC
CASSLSSVYSYNEQFF
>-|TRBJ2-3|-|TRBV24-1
TGTGCCACCAGTGATTTGCCCTTTGGGCCCACAGATACGCAGTATTTT
CATSDLPFGPTDTQYF